A single sample gave rise to the 10 T cell receptor beta chains below, sequenced in a study of cytomegalovirus exposure and HLA in healthy donors. PCR employed 60 Vbeta and 13 Jbeta primers. Produced via immunoSEQ multiplex PCR; TCRdb's table is partial and in-frame only. This sample has about 96,000 clones, with approximately 75% found just once. Sequencing was performed on PBMCs. These TCRs come from a woman in her 70s in good health and CMV-seropositive.

This clone was counted only a few times. The chain joins TRBV5-1 to TRBJ1-5, with no clear D. The CDR3 contains 15 residues. Trimming shortened V by 5 bases and J by 0 bases, and 12 bases separated the two germline ends. From germline, CDR1 is SGHRS and CDR2 YFSETQ. The CDR3 DNA follows: TGCGCCAGCAGACGGTCAGGAGGTAGCAATCAGCCCCAGCATTTT. Translation gives CASRRSGGSNQPQHF.

This clone was picked up a small number of times. The V and J genes are TRBV6-1 and TRBJ1-2; no clear D. There are 14 residues in the CDR3. V lost 4 bases and J lost 8, with 17 bases in between. Germline CDR1 reads MNHNS; CDR2 reads SASEGT. CDR3: CASSAITGRGGYTF. As DNA, the CDR3 is TGTGCCAGCAGTGCCATCACCGGTCGAGGGGGCTACACCTTC.

This clone occurred a few times. The chain recombines TRBV4-1 with TRBJ2-3, with 11 positions matching TRBD2. CDR1 MGHRA and CDR2 YSYEKL come from the germline V gene. J gave up 3 bases and V 5 bases, and 13 bases lay outside the gene matches. CDR3 length: 18 residues. In DNA form, the CDR3 reads TGCGCCAGCAGCTTCCCCCCGGGACTAGCGGCCGGGACAGATACGCAGTATTTT. This encodes CASSFPPGLAAGTDTQYF.

The V and J genes are TRBV7-2 and TRBJ2-2; TRBD1 might be the D (6 bases). This CDR3 spans 16 amino acids. Germline CDR1 and CDR2: SGHTA and FQGNSA. V gave up 5 bases and J gave up 5 bases, with 18 bases separating them. Here the CDR3 DNA reads TGTGCCAGCAGCAACTACAGGGTAGGGGGAACCGGGGAGCTGTTTTTT. It codes for CASSNYRVGGTGELFF.

This clone was seen a few times. The rearrangement joins TRBV5-4 to TRBJ1-4; possibly TRBD1 for D (5 bases). This CDR3 spans 16 amino acids. Between the trimmed V and J ends, which lost 4 bases and 5 bases, there was a span of 18 bases. Germline V lookup: CDR1 SGHNT, CDR2 YYREEE (reference sequence). CDR3 coding DNA: TGTGCCAGCAGCCTTGCCCGGGACGGGAGAAATGAAAAACTGTTTTTT. Protein product: CASSLARDGRNEKLFF.

This chain connects TRBV7-9 to TRBJ1-1; 8 bases fit TRBD1. The germline gives CDR1 SEHNR, CDR2 FQNEAQ (reference sequence). This CDR3 spans 14 amino acids. V trimming: 6 bases; J trimming: 5 bases; junction bases outside the gene matches: 8. Written as DNA, the CDR3 is TGTGCCAGCAGGAGGACCGGGACAGGTACTGAAGCTTTCTTT. This codes for CASRRTGTGTEAFF.

This clone has more than one count but fewer than ten. This rearrangement joins TRBV11-2 to TRBJ2-7; the D gene is possibly TRBD1 (5 bases). This CDR3 region has 12 residues. Germline CDR1 and CDR2: SGHAT and FQNNGV. Trimming took off 5 bases at V and 7 bases at J, with 12 bases between the two ends. DNA of the CDR3: TGTGCCAGCAGCCATAGGGGAAGGGAGCAGTACTTC. It specifies CASSHRGREQYF.

CDR3 loop: CASRWTGGGYEQYF. The CDR3 region has the DNA TGTGCCAGCAGATGGACAGGGGGCGGGTACGAGCAGTACTTC. The rearrangement uses TRBV27 and TRBJ2-7, with 11 bases aligning to TRBD1. CDR3 length equals 14 residues. The V gene end was trimmed by 6 bases and the J gene end by 4 bases; junction bases not matched to a gene: 5. Germline assignment: CDR1 MNHEY and CDR2 SMNVEV (reference sequence).

DNA for the CDR3: TGTGCCAGCAGTGCCCCCGGGACAGGGCTCGACGAGCAGTACTTC. Translating gives CASSAPGTGLDEQYF. The gene calls are TRBV28 and TRBJ2-7; 9 bases are shared with TRBD1. CDR1 and CDR2 (germline): MDHEN, SYDVKM. CDR3 length: 15 residues. The V segment lost 5 bases and the J segment 5 bases; nucleotides outside the gene matches: 10.

The chain combines TRBV18 with TRBJ1-3; unclear D gene. Between the trimmed V and J ends, which lost 3 bases and 3 bases, there was a span of 9 bases. The length of the CDR3 is 14 residues. Germline V gives CDR1 KGHSH, CDR2 LQKENI. DNA of the CDR3: TGTGCCAGCTCACCCAGTAACGATGGAAACACCATATATTTT. This sequence encodes CASSPSNDGNTIYF.